This T cell receptor (beta chain) appears in the sequencing data of a study of OX40 agonist ivuxolimab in advanced cancers. Study overall: Patients were given ivuxolimab, an antibody that agonizes OX40 (CD134). At doses from 0.01 to 10 mg/kg, patients were given intravenous ivuxolimab every 2 weeks.

This clone is a singleton in its sample. Its antigen is still unknown. Study-level findings and limits: Researchers did not determine the expanded peripheral T cells' antigen specificity. Expanded clones tended on average to be more numerous among CD8+ T cells than CD4+.

This CDR3 has 17 amino acids. The V segment lost 1 base and the J segment 3 bases; nucleotides outside the gene matches: 11. Germline V gene lookup returns CDR1 MDHEN and CDR2 SYDVKM. Profiled with immunoSEQ multiplex PCR; TCRdb holds only in-frame clones, not every one. The sample lists some 35,000 clones, 80% to 85% occurring once. The sample was CD4+ or CD8+ T cells sorted from blood, taken in a trial of the OX40 agonist ivuxolimab. This sequence originates from an adult with an advanced solid tumor such as melanoma, head and neck, liver or kidney cancer. The rearrangement joins TRBV28 to TRBJ1-1, with 7 bases lining up with TRBD1. The CDR3 protein is CASSLLVKGAVDTEAFF. In nucleotides, the CDR3 is TGTGCCAGCAGTTTATTGGTTAAGGGGGCAGTAGACACTGAAGCTTTCTTT.